Listed below are T cell receptor beta chains from one sample, sequenced in a study of T cell responses to AZD1222 COVID-19 vaccine. Sequenced by immunoSEQ multiplex PCR; TCRdb stores in-frame clones only, minus some. In the table there are 140,000 to 150,000 clones, 80% to 85% of which are singletons. Specimen: peripheral blood, collected on day 0 of MenACWY control vaccination. All receptors derive from an adult in good health. CDR3s include the opening cysteine and the closing phenylalanine or tryptophan. Each record gives: V gene, CDR3 protein.

TRBV7-6 | CASSLLFGGGALQETQYF
TRBV18 | CASSPRDRSYGYTF
TRBV7-2 | CASSTGQAAKGYTF
TRBV7-6 | CASSLSLAGVAQTQYF
TRBV5-1 | CASSLSGDNYSPLHF
TRBV30 | CAWVRADDLGPLHF
TRBV2 | CASSEIGQGRGEQYF
TRBV19 | CASSIHGGKLVDTEAFF
TRBV6-5 | CASSYKGIGTEAFF
TRBV30 | CAWNSQGDQPQHF
TRBV2 | CASSALAGGGVNEQFF
TRBV27 | CACRKGTGAYEQYF
TRBV29-1 | CSVANAANPLAGELFF
TRBV5-1 | CASSSTAGNTEAFF
TRBV15 | CATSREWPGNTIYF
TRBV7-8 | CASSSSGGSFSYNEQFF
TRBV18 | CASSPLPQGTGNTIYF
TRBV7-9 | CASSRREGISPLHF
TRBV2 | CASSEGGGGLYGYTF
TRBV6-4 | CASTGPGDRGEKLFF
TRBV5-1 | CASSLDREADTQYF
TRBV10-2 | CASSVGLAGPDTDTQYF
TRBV6-5 | CASSFTGVGNQPQHF
TRBV27 | CASSRTGGVTGELFF
TRBV24-1 | CATSDYKRGGRETQYF